This T cell receptor beta chain was sequenced for a study of long-term antiretroviral therapy in people with HIV. Germline V lookup: CDR1 KGHSH, CDR2 LQKENI. This CDR3 is 12 amino acids long. Trimming took off 8 bases at V and 5 bases at J, with 10 bases between the two ends. At the survey level, the v3.0 immunoSEQ assay was run. Generated by immunoSEQ multiplex PCR, the TCRdb table keeps only in-frame clones and is missing some. The repertoire holds roughly 42,000 clones, with 86% as singletons. This rearrangement joins TRBV18 to TRBJ1-5; perhaps TRBD1 as D (5 bases). Sequencing was performed on unsorted PBMCs, taken 1.2 years after starting antiretroviral therapy. The sequence came from a woman in her 50s with HIV. CDR3 in DNA: TGTGCCAGCGCCGGGGGGGATCAGCCCCAGCATTTT. Its translation: CASAGGDQPQHF.